The table lists the clone carrying this TCR beta chain with a few counts. No antigen is known for it. TCRdb passed the reads through MiXCR, listing each CDR3 protein once. The repertoire holds about 900,000 distinct CDR3 sequences, with 30% to 40% as singletons. This specimen comes from a study of T cell repertoires in cytomegalovirus infection. The overall study: Newly reported HLA-C-restricted and thoroughly characterized HLA-B-restricted CMV epitopes were employed. Findings of the study overall: Summed frequency of shared TCR beta families picked out CMV carriers who also had the relevant HLA.

The length of the CDR3 is 13 residues. V gave up 6 bases and J gave up 6 bases, with 14 bases separating them. The source was cultured CD8+ T cells from PBMCs, collected from culture after CMV antigen stimulation. The chain carries TRBV12-3 or TRBV12-4 and TRBJ1-1; TRBD1 is a possible D gene (6 bases). This receptor was taken from a human donor in good health (CMV status not recorded). Some clones in this sample may be carry-over from other donors' samples. CDR3 bases: TGTGCCAGCAGCCTAGGACAGATAGCTGAAGCTTTCTTT. It specifies CASSLGQIAEAFF.